These 2 T cell receptor beta chains came from one sample sequenced in a study of T cells in Graves' hyperthyroidism and ophthalmopathy. TCR beta CDR3 region amplification was performed from RNA transcripts. The TCR CDR3 first-round RT-PCR relied on the HTBI primer set. MiXCR, applied by TCRdb to the multiplex PCR reads, yields one record per CDR3 protein. This sample has 400,000 to 600,000 distinct CDR3 sequences, with 16% found just once. Sequenced: blood. The receptors stem from a woman in her thirties with Graves' ophthalmopathy.

This clonotype was seen only a few times. The J gene is TRBJ1-4, the V gene TRBV5-1; D is ambiguous. The CDR3 covers 14 residues. V lost 5 bases, J lost 2 bases, and 10 bases lay in between. CDR1 is SGHRS, CDR2 YFSETQ, per germline. CDR3 sequence reads: CASRKDSTNEKLFF. The CDR3 coding sequence is TGCGCCAGCAGAAAGGACTCGACTAATGAAAAACTGTTTTTT.

This chain connects TRBV30 to TRBJ1-4; D remains ambiguous. The CDR3 length is 14 residues. Trimming removed 2 bases at V and 4 bases at J, with 11 bases between. Germline CDR1 is GTSNPN and CDR2 is SVGIG (reference sequence). CDR3 DNA sequence: TGTGCCTGGAGTATGGGCTGGGTTAATGAAAAACTGTTTTTT. Protein sequence: CAWSMGWVNEKLFF.